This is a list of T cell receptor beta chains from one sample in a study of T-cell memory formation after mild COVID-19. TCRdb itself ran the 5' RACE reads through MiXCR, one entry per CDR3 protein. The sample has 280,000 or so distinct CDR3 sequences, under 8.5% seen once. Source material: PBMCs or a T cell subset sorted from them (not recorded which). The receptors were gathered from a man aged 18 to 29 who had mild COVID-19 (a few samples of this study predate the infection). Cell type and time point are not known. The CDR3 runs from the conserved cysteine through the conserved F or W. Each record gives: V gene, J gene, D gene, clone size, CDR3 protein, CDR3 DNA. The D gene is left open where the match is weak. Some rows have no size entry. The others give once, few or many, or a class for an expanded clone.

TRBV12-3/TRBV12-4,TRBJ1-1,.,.,CASSSRVNTEAFF,TGTGCCAGCAGTTCCAGGGTGAACACTGAAGCTTTCTTT
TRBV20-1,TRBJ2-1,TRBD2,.,CSAPTSGGRYEQFF,TGCAGTGCCCCAACTAGCGGGGGTCGGTATGAGCAGTTCTTC
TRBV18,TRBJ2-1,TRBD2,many,CASSPLAGDHNEQFF,TGTGCCAGCTCACCCCTAGCGGGGGATCACAATGAGCAGTTCTTC
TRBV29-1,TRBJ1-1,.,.,CSVVWGTEAFF,TGCAGCGTAGTCTGGGGGACTGAAGCTTTCTTT
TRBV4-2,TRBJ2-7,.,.,CASSHMGGRGKGREQYF,TGTGCCAGCAGCCATATGGGTGGTCGGGGGAAGGGGAGAGAGCAGTACTTC
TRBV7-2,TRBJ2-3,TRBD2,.,CASSFKRGTDTQYF,TGTGCCAGCAGTTTTAAGCGGGGGACAGATACGCAGTATTTT
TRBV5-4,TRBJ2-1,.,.,CASNLYSRNEQFF,TGTGCCAGCAACCTTTACAGCCGCAATGAGCAGTTCTTC
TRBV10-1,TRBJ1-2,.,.,CASPEDPGPHGYTF,TGCGCCAGCCCGGAAGACCCGGGACCCCATGGCTACACCTTC
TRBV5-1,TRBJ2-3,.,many,CASSSRSSTDTQYF,TGCGCCAGCAGCTCGCGCTCCTCCACAGATACGCAGTATTTT
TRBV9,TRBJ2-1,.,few,CASSGSSYNEQFF,TGTGCCAGCAGCGGCAGCTCCTACAATGAGCAGTTCTTC
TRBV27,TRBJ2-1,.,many,CASSPLGEGHNEQFF,TGTGCCAGCAGCCCCCTGGGGGAAGGACACAATGAGCAGTTCTTC
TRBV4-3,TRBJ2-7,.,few,CASSQVGAGAYEQYF,TGCGCCAGCAGCCAAGTAGGGGCAGGAGCCTACGAGCAGTACTTC
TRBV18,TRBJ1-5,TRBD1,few,CASSPIQGDNQPQHF,TGTGCCAGCTCACCCATACAGGGGGACAATCAGCCCCAGCATTTT
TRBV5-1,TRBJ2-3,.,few,CASSWTDNTDTQYF,TGCGCCAGCAGCTGGACAGACAACACAGATACGCAGTATTTT
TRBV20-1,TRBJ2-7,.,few,CSARGRGDSSYEQYF,TGCAGTGCTAGAGGGCGGGGAGACAGCTCCTACGAGCAGTACTTC
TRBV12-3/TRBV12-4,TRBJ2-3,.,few,CASGWVGTDTQYF,TGTGCCAGCGGGTGGGTGGGGACAGATACGCAGTATTTT
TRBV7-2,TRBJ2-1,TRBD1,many,CASSTQSGTGIRNEQFF,TGTGCCAGCAGCACTCAATCCGGGACAGGGATCCGCAATGAGCAGTTCTTC
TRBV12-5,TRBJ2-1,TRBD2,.,CASGRGGNEQFF,TGTGCTAGTGGTCGCGGGGGCAATGAGCAGTTCTTC
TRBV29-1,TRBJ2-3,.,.,CSAVTLSFTDTQYF,TGCAGCGCGGTGACATTGTCCTTCACAGATACGCAGTATTTT
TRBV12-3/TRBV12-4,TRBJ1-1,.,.,CATATGVWTEAFF,TGTGCCACTGCGACAGGAGTGTGGACTGAAGCTTTCTTT
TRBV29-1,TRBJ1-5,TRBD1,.,CSVRQGNQPQHF,TGCAGCGTGCGACAGGGGAATCAGCCCCAGCATTTT
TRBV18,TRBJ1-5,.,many,CASSPVPIGNQPQHF,TGTGCCAGCTCACCTGTACCTATTGGCAATCAGCCCCAGCATTTT
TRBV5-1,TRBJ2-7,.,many,CASSLAGTNYEQYF,TGCGCCAGCAGCTTGGCTGGGACCAACTACGAGCAGTACTTC
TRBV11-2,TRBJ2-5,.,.,CASRSTGHQMQETQYF,TGTGCCAGCAGATCAACGGGACACCAAATGCAAGAGACCCAGTACTTC
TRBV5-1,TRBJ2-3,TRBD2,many,CASSFGTSGTDTQYF,TGCGCCAGCAGCTTCGGGACTAGCGGGACAGATACGCAGTATTTT
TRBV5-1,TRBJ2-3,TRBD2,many,CASSLGLAVPTDTQYF,TGCGCCAGCAGCTTGGGGCTAGCGGTTCCCACAGATACGCAGTATTTT
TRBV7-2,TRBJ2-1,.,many,CASSLDRGGEQFF,TGTGCCAGCAGCTTAGACAGGGGAGGGGAGCAGTTCTTC
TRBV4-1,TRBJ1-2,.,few,CASSQETSIHTF,TGCGCCAGCAGCCAAGAAACAAGTATCCACACCTTC
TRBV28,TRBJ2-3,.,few,CASSLFTKRDTQYF,TGTGCCAGCAGTTTATTCACGAAGCGTGATACGCAGTATTTT
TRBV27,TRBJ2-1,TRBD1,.,CASRWPGGPSNEQFF,TGTGCCAGCAGATGGCCAGGGGGACCTAGCAATGAGCAGTTCTTC
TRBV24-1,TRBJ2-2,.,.,CATGRTNTGELFF,TGTGCCACGGGACGGACCAACACCGGGGAGCTGTTTTTT
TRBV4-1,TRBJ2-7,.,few,CASSHGGGEQYF,TGCGCCAGCAGCCACGGGGGAGGAGAGCAGTACTTC
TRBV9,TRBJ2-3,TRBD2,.,CASSGPGGSGGAQYF,TGTGCCAGCAGCGGCCCCGGGGGTAGCGGGGGAGCGCAGTATTTT
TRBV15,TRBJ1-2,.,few,CATSRDSYGYTF,TGTGCCACCAGCAGAGACAGCTATGGCTACACCTTC
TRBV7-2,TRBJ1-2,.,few,CASSWTDNYGYTF,TGTGCCAGCAGCTGGACAGATAACTATGGCTACACCTTC
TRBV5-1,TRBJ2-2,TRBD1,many,CASSFTPGQGELFF,TGCGCCAGCAGCTTTACACCGGGACAGGGGGAGCTGTTTTTT
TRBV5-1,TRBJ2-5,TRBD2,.,CASSLGLAGGTSYF,TGCGCCAGCAGCTTAGGACTAGCGGGGGGGACCTCGTACTTC
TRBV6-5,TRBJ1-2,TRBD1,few,CASSSGQGDYGYTF,TGTGCCAGCAGTTCGGGACAGGGAGACTATGGCTACACCTTC
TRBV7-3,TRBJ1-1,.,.,CASSQIRNTEAFF,TGTGCCAGCAGCCAGATAAGGAACACTGAAGCTTTCTTT
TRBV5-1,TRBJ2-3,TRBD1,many,CASTRQGETDTQYF,TGCGCCAGCACTCGACAGGGTGAAACAGATACGCAGTATTTT